One T cell receptor (beta chain) is described in this entry. No cognate antigen has been identified for it. A commercial ELISA kit detecting HCMV-specific IgG in serum was used to determine HCMV serostatus. Ficoll density gradient centrifugation was used to isolate peripheral blood mononuclear cells from blood. The entry originates in a study of T cells expressing NK-cell markers (dated by TCRdb to the early 2020s). About the investigation overall: In sorted CD3+CD56+NKG2C+, CD3+CD56+NKG2C- and CD3+CD56-NKG2C+ T-cell subsets from eight donors, TCR beta-chain repertoires were profiled. The libraries were sequenced on Illumina HiSeq 2000/2500, MiSeq or NextSeq, producing 2 x 150 bp reads. Of the eight sequenced donors, seven were found to be HCMV-seropositive and one was found to be HCMV-seronegative. The eight sequenced donors were randomly selected healthy volunteers, three men and five women.

Broader findings and caveats from the paper: Whether the expanded NKG2C-expressing T cell clones were specific for HCMV antigens remained unclear. Those dominant clonotypes were again the most abundant among CD3+CD56-NKG2C+ cells in several donors, at about 25-60.1%. In more than five donors, the dominant CD3+CD56+NKG2C+ clonotypes were found to rank among the top 10 CD8+ clonotypes and to make up roughly 1.0-7.0% of CD8+ T cells.

The CDR3 runs 17 residues from the cysteine to the phenylalanine. The DNA is not on file. In the germline V gene, CDR1 corresponds to ENHRY and CDR2 to SYGVKD. TCRdb records Illumina HiSeq 2000 as the sequencer. TCR beta cDNA libraries were made by 5'RACE template switching that added a universal primer site and unique molecular identifiers. Synthesis of cDNA was primed from the TCR beta constant segment and was followed by two consecutive PCR amplification steps. In the authors' own workflow: Reads were demultiplexed and grouped by UMI with MIGEC, and clonotypes were assembled and quantified with MiTCR. To remove erroneous sequences, TCR cDNA sequences were retained only when supported by two or more reads. The tcR package was used for downstream repertoire analysis, with clonotypes matched between fractions based on CDR3 nucleotide sequence plus V segment. VDJmatch was used to annotate antigen specificity against VDJdb, with one amino acid substitution allowed in CDR3. The reads underwent TCRdb reprocessing, giving one record for each CDR3 protein sequence and no DNA. The V and J calls reflect TCRdb's pipeline rather than the authors' work. The table for this sample lists some 460,000 distinct CDR3 sequences. Of the sample, 1.4% to 1.5% is held by the ten largest clones.

Sequenced material: blood T cells: a sorted CD56 or NKG2C T cell subset, CD4+ or CD8+ T cells, or bulk PBMC T cells (not recorded which). The chain links TRBV10-3 with TRBJ1-6; TCRdb lists TRBD1, though no DNA is available to test this call. The sequence was obtained from a woman aged 45-60 years in good health. Donor details come from another sample of the same person, matched by shared clones. The CDR3 region: CAISDGTGRSNNSPLHF.